The next 22 T cell receptor beta chains were all read from a single sample in a study of shared T cell receptors in the human thymus. Here immunoSEQ multiplex PCR was the method, and the copy in TCRdb shows in-frame clones only, minus some. The sample carries 500,000 to 850,000 clones, around 87% recorded once. The same specimen was also included in a second study, on human thymus T cells.

The sequenced material came from thymocytes. These receptors were collected from a boy younger than two with a congenital heart defect.

The chain carries TRBV28 and TRBJ1-5, with D unclear. The CDR3 runs 15 residues. Germline V CDR1 and CDR2: MDHEN, SYDVKM. Trimming stripped 6 bases from V and 0 bases from J, with 12 bases between. The CDR3 DNA is TGTGCCAGCAGCCCGGTGAGAAATAGCAATCAGCCCCAGCATTTT. It specifies CASSPVRNSNQPQHF.

As concerns this clone: At the DNA level, this CDR3 is encoded by other sequences in the same sample as well. This sequence joins TRBV28 and TRBJ1-3; D is possibly TRBD1 (5 bases). V shed 6 bases and J shed 2 bases, with 11 bases lying between them. In germline, CDR1 is MDHEN, CDR2 SYDVKM. There are 14 residues in the CDR3. The CDR3 DNA reads as TGTGCCAGCAGCCCGGGGGACCCTGGAAACACCATATATTTT. Translating it yields CASSPGDPGNTIYF. Complete variable domain (other parts from reference TRBV28 and TRBJ1-3): DVKVTQSSRYLVKRTGEKVFLECVQDMDHENMFWYRQDPGLGLRLIYFSYDVKMKEKGDIPEGYSVSREKKERFSLILESASTNQTSMYLCASSPGDPGNTIYFGEGSWLTVV.

The chain is built from TRBV6-5 and TRBJ2-2; possible D gene TRBD2, 6 bases. Germline V gene data show CDR1 as MNHEY and CDR2 as SVGAGI. The CDR3 loop spans 15 amino acids. The V and J ends lost 8 bases and 4 bases respectively, with 17 bases between them. The CDR3 DNA follows: TGTGCCAGCTCAATCAGTCAGGGAGGCACCGGGGAGCTGTTTTTT. Its translation: CASSISQGGTGELFF.

The table lists this clone with a count of one. This chain uses TRBV30 with TRBJ1-1, with 7 bases matching TRBD1. V trimming: 5 bases; J trimming: 6 bases; junction bases outside the gene matches: 9. CDR1 and CDR2 (germline): GTSNPN, SVGIG (reference sequence). The CDR3 is 13 residues long. The CDR3 region is CAWRQGGFAEAFF. The CDR3 DNA follows: TGTGCCTGGCGACAGGGAGGTTTCGCTGAAGCTTTCTTT.

The chain combines TRBV13 with TRBJ2-7; no reliable D call. The CDR3 extends over 13 amino acids. Per germline, CDR1 PRHDT and CDR2 FYEKMQ (reference sequence). Trimming shortened V by 1 base and J by 2 bases, and 6 bases separated the two germline ends. CDR3 nucleotides: TGTGCCAGCAGCTTAGTAGCTACCTACGAGCAGTACTTC. Its translation is CASSLVATYEQYF.

This chain connects TRBV7-9 to TRBJ1-1; 10 nucleotides line up with TRBD1. J gave up 5 bases and V 5 bases, and 5 bases lay outside the gene matches. This CDR3 comprises 14 residues. Germline V gene lookup returns CDR1 SEHNR and CDR2 FQNEAQ (reference sequence). This CDR3 is CASSPGQGETEAFF. For the CDR3, the DNA is TGTGCCAGCAGCCCAGGACAGGGGGAAACTGAAGCTTTCTTT.

The rearrangement links TRBV5-1 to TRBJ1-1; D perhaps matches TRBD1 (5 bases). V gave up 4 bases and J gave up 0 bases, with 10 bases separating them. Germline V gene lookup returns CDR1 SGHRS and CDR2 YFSETQ. The CDR3 totals 14 residues. The CDR3 spells CASSRRQLNTEAFF. The CDR3 nucleotides read TGCGCCAGCAGCCGCAGACAGTTGAACACTGAAGCTTTCTTT.

This clone was seen only once. The chain couples TRBV18 to TRBJ2-1; the D gene is possibly TRBD2 (6 bases). Per germline, CDR1 KGHSH and CDR2 LQKENI. With 6 bases removed from V and 4 bases from J, the gap between germline ends came to 13 bases. This CDR3 region has 14 residues. CDR3: CASSRRERYNEQFF. DNA for the CDR3: TGTGCCAGCTCCCGACGGGAGAGGTACAATGAGCAGTTCTTC.

This clone was picked up a small number of times. The V call is TRBV6-1, the J call TRBJ1-1; unclear D gene. The CDR3 covers 14 residues. Trimming took 6 bases from V and 1 from J, leaving 12 bases between them. The germline V gene encodes CDR1 MNHNS and CDR2 SASEGT. The CDR3 DNA reads TGTGCCAGCAGCCCTGAAGAGGGGAACACTGAAGCTTTCTTT. Amino acids: CASSPEEGNTEAFF.

V gene TRBV28 combines with J gene TRBJ2-7; TRBD2 aligns across 9 bases. This CDR3 has 15 amino acids. V gave up 4 bases and J gave up 7 bases; unmatched junction bases: 11. The germline gives CDR1 MDHEN, CDR2 SYDVKM. CDR3 residues: CASSSLAGEPGEQYF. CDR3 DNA: TGTGCCAGCAGTTCCTTAGCGGGGGAACCAGGGGAGCAGTACTTC.

The V call is TRBV12-5, the J call TRBJ2-3, with a tentative D call TRBD2 (5 bases). CDR3 length equals 15 residues. Germline-derived CDR1 and CDR2 are LGHNT and FRNRAP. The ends were cut back, 5 bases at V and 0 bases at J, with 12 bases in the middle. CDR3 bases: TGTGCTAGTGGTCAGGACTCTCCTAGCACAGATACGCAGTATTTT. Translation gives CASGQDSPSTDTQYF.

The J gene is TRBJ1-2, the V gene TRBV30, with TRBD1 matching over 7 bases. J lost 3 bases, V lost 0 bases, and 10 bases had no gene match. Germline-derived CDR1 and CDR2 are GTSNPN and SVGIG (reference sequence). The CDR3 is 16 amino acids. This chain's CDR3 is CAWSVARDSFYYGYTF. In DNA, the CDR3 is TGTGCCTGGAGTGTAGCCAGGGACAGCTTTTACTATGGCTACACCTTC.

The V call is TRBV4-3, the J call TRBJ1-1; unclear D gene. The germline CDR1 and CDR2 sequences are LGHNA and YSLEER. The V gene lost 1 base and the J gene lost 7 bases, with 16 bases spanning the gap. CDR3 size: 15 residues. The CDR3 DNA reads as TGCGCCAGCAGCCAAGCGTTTATCAGTCCTTATGAAGCTTTCTTT. Translating it yields CASSQAFISPYEAFF.

The chain combines TRBV25-1 with TRBJ1-4, with 7 positions matching TRBD1. The CDR3 consists of 16 residues. Trimming cost V 5 bases and J 8 bases; bases outside gene matches: 14. Germline V gives CDR1 MGHDK, CDR2 SYGVNS. This CDR3 reads CASSHSLEGAGEKLFF. In nucleotides, the CDR3 is TGTGCCAGCAGTCACTCCCTAGAGGGGGCTGGGGAAAAACTGTTTTTT.

This chain joins TRBV28 and TRBJ2-7, with 8 bases lining up with TRBD2. The CDR3 contains 16 residues. The germline CDR1 and CDR2 sequences are MDHEN and SYDVKM. With V trimmed by 6 bases and J by 2 bases, 12 bases remained unmatched. The CDR3 sequence is CASRTTSGGRAYEQYF. The CDR3 DNA is TGTGCCAGCAGGACCACCTCGGGGGGGAGGGCCTACGAGCAGTACTTC.

The chain recombines TRBV5-1 with TRBJ2-7; possibly TRBD1 for D (5 bases). V lost 0 bases and J 9 bases, leaving 22 bases between the germline ends. The CDR3 is 16 amino acids. CDR1 and CDR2 from the germline V gene are SGHRS and YFSETQ. CDR3 DNA: TGCGCCAGCAGCTTGGAGGGGCGGACCACCACCTTGGGGCAGTACTTC. This translates into CASSLEGRTTTLGQYF. The entire variable domain, with the rest obtained from reference TRBV5-1 and TRBJ2-7, is as follows: KAGVTQTPRYLIKTRGQQVTLSCSPISGHRSVSWYQQTPGQGLQFLFEYFSETQRNKGNFPGRFSGRQFSNSRSEMNVSTLELGDSALYLCASSLEGRTTTLGQYFGPGTRLTVT.

This clone has just a few counts. The V call is TRBV12-5, the J call TRBJ2-7; 10 nucleotides line up with TRBD2. V shed 2 bases and J 3 bases; nucleotides not matched to a gene: 7. In germline, CDR1 is LGHNT, CDR2 FRNRAP. The CDR3 has 16 amino acids. The CDR3 sequence: CASGLPRTSGNYEQYF. The CDR3 DNA reads as TGTGCTAGTGGTTTGCCCCGGACTAGCGGCAACTACGAGCAGTACTTC.

The chain joins TRBV25-1 to TRBJ2-7; 9 nucleotides line up with TRBD2. In germline, CDR1 is MGHDK, CDR2 SYGVNS. The ends lost 5 bases at V and 4 bases at J; junction bases unmatched: 9. The CDR3 runs to 15 residues. CDR3 DNA: TGTGCCAGCAGTAAACGGACTAGCGAGAAGTACGAGCAGTACTTC. Translating gives CASSKRTSEKYEQYF.

This rearrangement joins TRBV7-9 to TRBJ1-4; D unclear. V was pared by 5 bases and J by 4 bases, with 8 bases between. CDR1 is SEHNR, CDR2 FQNEAQ, per germline (reference sequence). The CDR3 consists of 13 residues. The CDR3 DNA follows: TGTGCCAGCAGCCCCGGGGATAATGAAAAACTGTTTTTT. Translated: CASSPGDNEKLFF. Full variable domain (missing parts from reference TRBV7-9 and TRBJ1-4): DTGVSQNPRHKITKRGQNVTFRCDPISEHNRLYWYRQTLGQGPEFLTYFQNEAQLEKSRLLSDRFSAERPKGSFSTLEIQRTEQGDSAMYLCASSPGDNEKLFFGSGTQLSVL.

V usage is TRBV11-2 and J usage is TRBJ2-7; 10 bases are a match to TRBD1. This CDR3 comprises 16 residues. From germline, CDR1 is SGHAT and CDR2 FQNNGV. Losses at the gene ends were 7 bases for V and 7 bases for J; bases not matched to a gene: 16. The CDR3 loop is CASTQEGDRGIWEQYF. As DNA, the CDR3 is TGTGCCAGCACCCAAGAGGGGGACAGGGGAATTTGGGAGCAGTACTTC. Based on the CDR3 plus reference TRBV11-2 and TRBJ2-7, the full variable domain is EAGVAQSPRYKIIEKRQSVAFWCNPISGHATLYWYQQILGQGPKLLIQFQNNGVVDDSQLPKDRFSAERLKGVDSTLKIQPAKLEDSAVYLCASTQEGDRGIWEQYFGPGTRLTVT.

In this sample, this clone turned up a few times. The V call is TRBV27, the J call TRBJ2-5; 7 bases line up with TRBD2. J was trimmed by 2 bases and V by 5 bases; bases with no gene match: 8. This CDR3 comprises 15 residues. The germline CDR1 and CDR2 sequences are MNHEY and SMNVEV (reference sequence). The CDR3 nucleotides read TGTGCCAGCAGTCGACTAGCCGGGGAGCAAGAGACCCAGTACTTC. It yields the protein CASSRLAGEQETQYF.

This clone appeared a few times. The rearrangement joins TRBV5-8 to TRBJ1-5; maybe TRBD1 (6 bases). CDR1 and CDR2 from the germline V gene are SGHTS and YDEGEE. V was shortened by 1 base and J by 3 bases, with 14 bases between the two germline ends. The length of the CDR3 is 16 residues. The DNA of the CDR3 is TGTGCCAGCAGCTTGCCACTGGACAGCCACAATCAGCCCCAGCATTTT. Translated, it gives CASSLPLDSHNQPQHF.